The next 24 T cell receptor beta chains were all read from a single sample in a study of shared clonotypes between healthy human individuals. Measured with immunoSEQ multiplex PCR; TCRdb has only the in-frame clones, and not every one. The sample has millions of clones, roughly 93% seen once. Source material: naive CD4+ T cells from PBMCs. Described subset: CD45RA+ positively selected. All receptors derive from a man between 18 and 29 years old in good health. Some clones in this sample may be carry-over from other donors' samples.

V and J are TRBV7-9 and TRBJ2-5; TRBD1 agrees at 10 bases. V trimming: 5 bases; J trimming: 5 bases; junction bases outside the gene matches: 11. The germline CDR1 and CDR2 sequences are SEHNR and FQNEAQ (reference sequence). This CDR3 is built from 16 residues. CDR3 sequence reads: CASSVRRQGAEETQYF. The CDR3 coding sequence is TGTGCCAGCAGCGTTAGACGACAGGGGGCGGAGGAGACCCAGTACTTC.

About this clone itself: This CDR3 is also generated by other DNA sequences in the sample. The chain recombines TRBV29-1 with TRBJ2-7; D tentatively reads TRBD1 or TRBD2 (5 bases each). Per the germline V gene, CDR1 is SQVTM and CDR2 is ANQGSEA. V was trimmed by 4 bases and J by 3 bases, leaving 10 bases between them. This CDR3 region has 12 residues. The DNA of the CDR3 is TGCAGCGTTGGTCAGGGAGTCTACGAGCAGTACTTC. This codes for CSVGQGVYEQYF.

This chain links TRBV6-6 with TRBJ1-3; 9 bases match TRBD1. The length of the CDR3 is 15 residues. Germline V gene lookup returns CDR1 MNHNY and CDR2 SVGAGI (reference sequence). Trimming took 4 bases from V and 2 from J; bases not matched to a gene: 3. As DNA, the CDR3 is TGTGCCAGCAGTTCTCGGACAGGGGCTGGAAACACCATATATTTT. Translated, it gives CASSSRTGAGNTIYF.

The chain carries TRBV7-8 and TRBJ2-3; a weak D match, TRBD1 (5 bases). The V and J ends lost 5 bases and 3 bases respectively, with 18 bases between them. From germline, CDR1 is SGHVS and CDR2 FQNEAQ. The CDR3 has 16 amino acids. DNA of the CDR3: TGTGCCAGCAGCCGAACCAGGGATTCGTGGACAGATACGCAGTATTTT. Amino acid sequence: CASSRTRDSWTDTQYF.

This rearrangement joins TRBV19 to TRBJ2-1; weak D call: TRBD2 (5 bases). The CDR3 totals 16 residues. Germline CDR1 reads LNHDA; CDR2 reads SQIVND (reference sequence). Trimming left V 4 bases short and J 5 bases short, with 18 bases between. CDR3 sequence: CASSRVDYGSNNEQFF. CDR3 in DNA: TGTGCCAGTAGTAGGGTCGACTATGGGTCGAACAATGAGCAGTTCTTC.

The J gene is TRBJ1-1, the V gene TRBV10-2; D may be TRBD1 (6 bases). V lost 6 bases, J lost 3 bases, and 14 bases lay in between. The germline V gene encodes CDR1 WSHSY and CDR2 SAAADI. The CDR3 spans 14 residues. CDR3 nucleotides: TGCGCCAGCAGCCTCCTAGGGGGGGACACTGAAGCTTTCTTT. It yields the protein CASSLLGGDTEAFF.

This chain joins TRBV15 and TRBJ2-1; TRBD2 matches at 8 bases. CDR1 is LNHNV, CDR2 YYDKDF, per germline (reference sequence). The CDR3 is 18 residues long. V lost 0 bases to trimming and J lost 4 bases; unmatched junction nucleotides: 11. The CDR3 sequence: CATSRDLGSGNRYNEQFF. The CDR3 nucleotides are TGTGCCACCAGCAGAGATCTCGGTAGCGGGAACCGATACAATGAGCAGTTCTTC.

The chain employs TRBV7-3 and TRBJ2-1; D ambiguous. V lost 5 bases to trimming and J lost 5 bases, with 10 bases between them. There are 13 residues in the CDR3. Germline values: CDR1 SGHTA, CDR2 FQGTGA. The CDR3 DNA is TGTGCCAGCAGCGCCCATCGGGACAATGAGCAGTTCTTC. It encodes CASSAHRDNEQFF.

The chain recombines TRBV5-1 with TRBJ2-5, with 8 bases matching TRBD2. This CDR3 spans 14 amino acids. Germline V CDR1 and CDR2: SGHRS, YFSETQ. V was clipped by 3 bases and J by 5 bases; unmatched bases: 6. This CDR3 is CASSYGTSRETQYF. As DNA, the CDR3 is TGCGCCAGCAGCTACGGGACTAGTCGGGAGACCCAGTACTTC.

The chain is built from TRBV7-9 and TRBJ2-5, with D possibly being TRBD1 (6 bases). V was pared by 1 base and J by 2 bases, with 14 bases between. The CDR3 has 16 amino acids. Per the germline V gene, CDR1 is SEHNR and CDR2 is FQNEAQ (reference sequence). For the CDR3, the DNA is TGTGCCAGCAGCTTAGAAGGGGGTTTGAGTCAAGAGACCCAGTACTTC. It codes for CASSLEGGLSQETQYF.

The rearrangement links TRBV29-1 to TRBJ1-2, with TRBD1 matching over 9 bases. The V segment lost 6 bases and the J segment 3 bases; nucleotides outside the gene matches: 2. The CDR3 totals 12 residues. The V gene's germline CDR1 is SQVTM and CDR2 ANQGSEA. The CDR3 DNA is TGCAGCGTGAGACAGGGGGACTATGGCTACACCTTC. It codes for CSVRQGDYGYTF.

The CDR3 loop is CASSPRLAVDEQFF. The CDR3 DNA is TGTGCCAGCAGCCCGAGACTAGCAGTCGATGAGCAGTTCTTC. The chain is built from TRBV7-6 and TRBJ2-1; the match to TRBD2 covers 7 bases. The trim removed 5 bases at V and 8 bases at J, leaving 9 bases unmatched. Germline CDR1 is SGHVS and CDR2 is FNYEAQ. CDR3 length: 14 residues.

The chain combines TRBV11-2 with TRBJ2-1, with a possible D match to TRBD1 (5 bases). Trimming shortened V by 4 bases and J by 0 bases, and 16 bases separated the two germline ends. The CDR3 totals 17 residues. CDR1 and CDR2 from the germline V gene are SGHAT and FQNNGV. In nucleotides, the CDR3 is TGTGCCAGCAGCTCGCTAGGACAACCCAACTCCTACAATGAGCAGTTCTTC. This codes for CASSSLGQPNSYNEQFF.

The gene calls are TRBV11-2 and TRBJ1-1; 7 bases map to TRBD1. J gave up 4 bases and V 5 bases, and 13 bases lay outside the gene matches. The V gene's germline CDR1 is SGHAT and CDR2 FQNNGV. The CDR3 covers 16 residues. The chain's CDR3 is CASSLHSGGHLTEAFF. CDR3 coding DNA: TGTGCCAGCAGCCTGCATTCAGGGGGACACCTCACTGAAGCTTTCTTT.

The CDR3 region is CASSLYPSGNSYEQYF. The CDR3 DNA sequence: TGCGCCAGCAGCTTGTACCCTAGCGGAAACTCCTACGAGCAGTACTTC. The chain joins TRBV5-1 to TRBJ2-7; 7 bases align to TRBD2. J was trimmed by 0 bases and V by 1 base; bases with no gene match: 7. The germline V gene has CDR1 SGHRS and CDR2 YFSETQ. The CDR3 is 16 amino acids.

The CDR3 sequence is CASSFQDSWSYGYTF. The CDR3 coding sequence is TGTGCCAGCAGCTTTCAGGACAGCTGGTCCTATGGCTACACCTTC. This chain joins TRBV7-8 and TRBJ1-2; TRBD1 might be the D (6 bases). From germline, CDR1 is SGHVS and CDR2 FQNEAQ. Trimming removed 3 bases at V and 4 bases at J, with 15 bases between. The CDR3 covers 15 residues.

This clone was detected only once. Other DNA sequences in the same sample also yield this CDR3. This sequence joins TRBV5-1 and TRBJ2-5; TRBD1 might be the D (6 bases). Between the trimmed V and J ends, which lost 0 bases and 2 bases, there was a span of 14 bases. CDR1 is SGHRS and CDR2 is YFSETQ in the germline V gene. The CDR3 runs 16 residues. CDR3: CASSLGGQGRQETQYF. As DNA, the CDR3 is TGCGCCAGCAGCTTGGGTGGGCAGGGGAGACAAGAGACCCAGTACTTC.

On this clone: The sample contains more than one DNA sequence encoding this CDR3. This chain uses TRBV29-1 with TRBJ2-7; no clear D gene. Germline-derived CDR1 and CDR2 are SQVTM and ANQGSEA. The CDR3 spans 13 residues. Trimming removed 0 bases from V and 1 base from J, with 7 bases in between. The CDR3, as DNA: TGCAGCGTTGAAGAGGGGTCTTCCTACGAGCAGTACTTC. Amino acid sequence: CSVEEGSSYEQYF.

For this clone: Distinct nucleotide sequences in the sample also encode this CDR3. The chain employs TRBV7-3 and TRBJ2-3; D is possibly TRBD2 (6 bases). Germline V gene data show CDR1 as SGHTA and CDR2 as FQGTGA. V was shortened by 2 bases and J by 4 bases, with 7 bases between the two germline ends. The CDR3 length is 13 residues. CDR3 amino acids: CASSLGGSDTQYF. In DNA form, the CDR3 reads TGTGCCAGCAGCTTAGGAGGGTCAGATACGCAGTATTTT.

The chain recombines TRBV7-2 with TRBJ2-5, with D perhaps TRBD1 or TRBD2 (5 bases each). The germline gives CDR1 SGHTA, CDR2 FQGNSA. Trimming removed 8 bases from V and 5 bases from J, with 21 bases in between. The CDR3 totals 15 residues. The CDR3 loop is CASSRRVGVGETQYF. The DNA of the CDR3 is TGTGCCAGCTCTCGACGGGTGGGGGTAGGCGAGACCCAGTACTTC.

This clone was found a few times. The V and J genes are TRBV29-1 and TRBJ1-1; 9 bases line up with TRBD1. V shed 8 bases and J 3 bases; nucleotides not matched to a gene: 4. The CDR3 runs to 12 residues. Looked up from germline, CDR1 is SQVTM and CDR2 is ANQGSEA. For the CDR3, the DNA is TGCAGCACAGACAGGGGGTACACTGAAGCTTTCTTT. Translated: CSTDRGYTEAFF.

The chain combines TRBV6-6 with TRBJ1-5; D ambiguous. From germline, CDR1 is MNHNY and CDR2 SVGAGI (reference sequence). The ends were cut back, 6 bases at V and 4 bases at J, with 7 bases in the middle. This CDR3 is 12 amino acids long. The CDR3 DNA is TGTGCCAGCAGGGGATATAATCAGCCCCAGCATTTT. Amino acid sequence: CASRGYNQPQHF.

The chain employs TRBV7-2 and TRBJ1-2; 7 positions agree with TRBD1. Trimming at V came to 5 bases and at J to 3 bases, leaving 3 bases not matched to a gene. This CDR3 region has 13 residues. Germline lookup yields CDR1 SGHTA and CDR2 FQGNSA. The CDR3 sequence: CASSVTGDYGYTF. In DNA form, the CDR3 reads TGTGCCAGCAGCGTCACAGGGGACTATGGCTACACCTTC. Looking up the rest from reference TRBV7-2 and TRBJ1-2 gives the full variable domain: GAGVSQSPSNKVTEKGKDVELRCDPISGHTALYWYRQSLGQGLEFLIYFQGNSAPDKSGLPSDRFSAERTGGSVSTLTIQRTQQEDSAVYLCASSVTGDYGYTFGSGTRLTVV.

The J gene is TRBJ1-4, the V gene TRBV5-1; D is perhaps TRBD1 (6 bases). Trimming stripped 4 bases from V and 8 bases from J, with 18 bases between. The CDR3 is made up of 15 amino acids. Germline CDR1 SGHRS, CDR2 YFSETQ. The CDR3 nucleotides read TGCGCCAGCAGCCCCAACGCGGGGGCCGGGGAAAAACTGTTTTTT. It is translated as CASSPNAGAGEKLFF.